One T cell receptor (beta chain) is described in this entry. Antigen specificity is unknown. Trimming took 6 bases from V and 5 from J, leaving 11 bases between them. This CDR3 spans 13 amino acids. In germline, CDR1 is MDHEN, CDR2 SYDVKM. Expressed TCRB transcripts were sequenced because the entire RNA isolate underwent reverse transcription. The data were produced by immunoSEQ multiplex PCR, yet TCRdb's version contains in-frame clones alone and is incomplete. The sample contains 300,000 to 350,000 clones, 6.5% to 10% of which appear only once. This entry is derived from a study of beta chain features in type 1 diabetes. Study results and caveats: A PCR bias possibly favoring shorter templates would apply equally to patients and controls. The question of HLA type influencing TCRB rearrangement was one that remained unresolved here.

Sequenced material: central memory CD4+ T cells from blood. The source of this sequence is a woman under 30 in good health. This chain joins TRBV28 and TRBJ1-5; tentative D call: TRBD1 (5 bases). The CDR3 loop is CASRPGYDQPQHF. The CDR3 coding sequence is TGTGCCAGCAGACCAGGGTACGATCAGCCCCAGCATTTT.